This is a list of T cell receptor beta chains from one sample in a study of T cells in Graves' hyperthyroidism and ophthalmopathy. In TCRdb, the multiplex PCR reads were re-called with MiXCR into one record per CDR3 protein. The sample shows 380,000 or so distinct CDR3 sequences, roughly 13% of them seen only once. The sample comprised blood. These receptors were taken from a man aged 30-40 years with Graves' hyperthyroidism that later progressed to Graves' ophthalmopathy. Both conserved end residues are part of each CDR3. The D gene is left open where the match is weak. Clone size appears in some rows only: once, few, many, or a class for an expanded clone.

clone_size	d_call	v_call	j_call	cdr3_aa	cdr3_nt
many	NA	TRBV2	TRBJ1-4	CASSAGKGIVKKLFF	TGTGCCAGCAGTGCGGGGAAGGGGATCGTGAAAAAACTGTTTTTT
many	TRBD2	TRBV7-3	TRBJ2-1	CASSRDTSGGAWNEQFF	TGTGCCAGCAGCCGCGACACTAGCGGGGGGGCCTGGAATGAGCAGTTCTTC
many	TRBD2	TRBV20-1	TRBJ2-1	CSARDPGGHYNEQFF	TGCAGTGCTAGAGATCCGGGGGGGCATTACAATGAGCAGTTCTTC
many	NA	TRBV20-1	TRBJ2-1	CSARGGLHYNEQFF	TGCAGTGCTAGAGGGGGGCTGCACTACAATGAGCAGTTCTTC
NA	NA	TRBV7-9	TRBJ1-6	CASSTQGGSPLHF	TGTGCCAGCAGCACCCAAGGGGGATCACCCCTCCACTTT
few	NA	TRBV5-1	TRBJ1-4	CASTPGGLGEKLFF	TGCGCCAGCACGCCGGGGGGGCTAGGTGAAAAACTGTTTTTT
NA	NA	TRBV7-9	TRBJ2-3	CASSLGPRDAQYF	TGTGCCAGCAGCTTAGGGCCACGAGATGCGCAGTATTTT
many	NA	TRBV12-3/TRBV12-4	TRBJ1-1	CASKKDRNTEAFF	TGTGCCAGCAAGAAGGACAGGAACACTGAAGCTTTCTTT
many	TRBD2	TRBV11-2	TRBJ2-5	CASRISGGARETQYF	TGTGCCAGCAGGATTAGCGGGGGGGCCCGGGAGACCCAGTACTTC
NA	NA	TRBV24-1	TRBJ1-3	CATSPPGDTSSGNTIYF	TGTGCCACCAGTCCCCCGGGGGACACAAGCTCTGGAAACACCATATATTTT
many	TRBD1	TRBV20-1	TRBJ1-1	CSALTGAVTEAFF	TGCAGTGCCCTGACAGGGGCCGTAACTGAAGCTTTCTTT
few	TRBD2	TRBV3-1	TRBJ2-1	CASSQDGIAGVHYNEQFF	TGTGCCAGCAGCCAAGATGGAATAGCGGGGGTGCACTACAATGAGCAGTTCTTC
NA	NA	TRBV6-1	TRBJ2-5	CASRTSQETQYF	TGTGCCAGCAGGACCAGTCAAGAGACCCAGTACTTC
NA	NA	TRBV7-3	TRBJ2-2	CASSLLAPPTGELFF	TGTGCCAGCAGCTTGCTAGCCCCCCCCACCGGGGAGCTGTTTTTT
many	NA	TRBV12-3/TRBV12-4	TRBJ1-2	CASSRGMGYTF	TGTGCCAGCAGCCGAGGAATGGGCTACACCTTC
many	NA	TRBV3-1	TRBJ2-2	CASSQTNTGELFF	TGTGCCAGCAGCCAAACAAACACCGGGGAGCTGTTTTTT
few	NA	TRBV12-3/TRBV12-4	TRBJ2-3	CASSSQGWGTTDTQYF	TGTGCCAGCAGTTCCCAAGGCTGGGGGACCACAGATACGCAGTATTTT
NA	NA	TRBV18	TRBJ1-5	CASSPQQGTSNQPQHF	TGTGCCAGCTCACCGCAACAGGGAACTAGCAATCAGCCCCAGCATTTT
many	TRBD1	TRBV12-5	TRBJ2-1	CASARDRGYNEQFF	TGTGCTAGTGCCCGGGACAGGGGTTACAATGAGCAGTTCTTC
NA	NA	TRBV11-3	TRBJ2-7	CASTQRTDYEQYF	TGTGCCAGCACGCAACGGACAGACTACGAGCAGTACTTC
many	NA	TRBV6-1	TRBJ1-1	CASSEALSQGAFF	TGTGCCAGCAGTGAAGCGCTATCTCAAGGGGCTTTCTTT
few	NA	TRBV24-1	TRBJ2-3	CATSDFGGRRTDTQYF	TGTGCCACCAGTGATTTTGGCGGGCGCCGCACAGATACGCAGTATTTT
few	NA	TRBV25-1	TRBJ1-5	CASSITGRNQPQHF	TGTGCCAGCAGTATAACAGGGCGCAATCAGCCCCAGCATTTT
few	NA	TRBV5-1	TRBJ2-1	CASSLVAFSYNEQFF	TGCGCCAGCAGCTTGGTGGCATTCTCCTACAATGAGCAGTTCTTC
NA	TRBD1	TRBV27	TRBJ2-1	CASSSGTDYNEQFF	TGTGCCAGCAGTTCCGGGACAGACTACAATGAGCAGTTCTTC
NA	TRBD1	TRBV12-3/TRBV12-4	TRBJ2-5	CASSSPSRDRGQEAQYF	TGTGCCAGCAGTTCCCCAAGCCGGGACAGGGGTCAAGAGGCCCAGTACTTC
many	NA	TRBV6-1	TRBJ2-3	CASRIQGGDTQYF	TGTGCCAGCAGGATCCAGGGGGGAGATACGCAGTATTTT
many	NA	TRBV28	TRBJ1-2	CASRPRGAYGYTF	TGTGCCAGCAGACCCCGGGGGGCCTATGGCTACACCTTC
NA	NA	TRBV18	TRBJ1-5	CASSPPSGLEGNQPQHF	TGTGCCAGCTCACCACCATCGGGACTAGAGGGCAATCAGCCCCAGCATTTT
once	TRBD2	TRBV7-7	TRBJ2-2	CASSLAGSNTGELSF	TGTGCTAGCAGCTTAGCGGGCTCGAACACCGGGGAGCTGTCTTTT
once	TRBD2	TRBV30	TRBJ2-1	CAWSVERGARFF	TGTGCCTGGAGTGTAGAGCGGGGGGCCCGGTTCTTC
NA	NA	TRBV7-3	TRBJ1-5	CASIEGTSNQPQHF	TGTGCCAGCATCGAAGGGACGAGCAATCAGCCCCAGCATTTT
many	NA	TRBV11-3	TRBJ2-5	CASSPTLRGRRETQYF	TGTGCCAGCAGCCCAACCCTCCGGGGAAGAAGGGAGACCCAGTACTTC
many	NA	TRBV5-5	TRBJ1-1	CASSSYPGGKGAFF	TGTGCCAGCAGCTCCTACCCCGGGGGAAAGGGAGCTTTCTTT
many	TRBD1	TRBV4-1	TRBJ1-1	CASSQEVTGDAEAFF	TGCGCCAGCAGCCAAGAGGTGACAGGGGACGCTGAAGCTTTCTTT
many	TRBD1	TRBV6-1	TRBJ2-5	CASSEAEYKWAGGSETQYF	TGTGCCAGCAGTGAAGCGGAGTATAAGTGGGCAGGGGGCTCGGAGACCCAGTACTTC
few	TRBD1	TRBV3-1	TRBJ2-7	CASSPYGTAPSTYEQYF	TGTGCCAGCAGCCCCTACGGGACAGCCCCGAGCACCTACGAGCAGTACTTC
many	NA	TRBV4-1	TRBJ1-1	CASSQVGDPEAFF	TGCGCCAGCAGCCAAGTAGGGGACCCTGAAGCTTTCTTT
NA	NA	TRBV7-9	TRBJ2-7	CASSSGDPHEQYF	TGTGCCAGCAGCTCAGGGGATCCCCACGAGCAGTACTTC
few	TRBD1	TRBV4-1	TRBJ2-7	CASSQGTGRTYEQYF	TGCGCCAGCAGCCAGGGGACAGGGCGAACCTACGAGCAGTACTTC
many	NA	TRBV12-3/TRBV12-4	TRBJ1-5	CASTGQLNQPQHF	TGTGCCAGCACCGGACAGCTCAATCAGCCCCAGCATTTT
NA	NA	TRBV9	TRBJ1-2	CASRGVGYTF	TGTGCCAGCAGAGGGGTAGGCTACACCTTC
many	NA	TRBV7-9	TRBJ2-1	CASSSAKHEQFF	TGTGCCAGCAGCTCCGCGAAACATGAGCAGTTCTTC
NA	NA	TRBV6-4	TRBJ2-3	CATRSTGDTQYF	TGTGCCACCCGCTCAACGGGTGATACGCAGTATTTT
many	TRBD1	TRBV7-9	TRBJ2-5	CASSLIGTGKAETQYF	TGTGCCAGCAGCTTAATCGGGACAGGGAAGGCAGAGACCCAGTACTTC
many	NA	TRBV30	TRBJ2-7	CAWSVHYEQYF	TGTGCCTGGAGTGTACACTACGAGCAGTACTTC
few	NA	TRBV6-1	TRBJ2-7	CASRTAPGHEQYF	TGTGCCAGCAGGACCGCCCCCGGTCACGAGCAGTACTTC
many	NA	TRBV12-3/TRBV12-4	TRBJ1-2	CASSLSFMVGYTF	TGTGCCAGCAGTTTGTCGTTTATGGTGGGCTACACCTTC
many	NA	TRBV6-1	TRBJ1-1	CASSVGVLMNTEAFF	TGTGCCAGCAGTGTCGGGGTACTGATGAACACTGAAGCTTTCTTT
many	NA	TRBV28	TRBJ2-3	CASTSHGAGASDTQYF	TGTGCCAGCACCTCTCATGGGGCAGGGGCATCCGATACGCAGTATTTT
many	NA	TRBV12-3/TRBV12-4	TRBJ1-3	CASTREGGGNTIYF	TGTGCCAGCACCCGGGAGGGTGGAGGAAACACCATATATTTT
NA	NA	TRBV5-1	TRBJ2-4	CASSLVAGRAKNIQYF	TGCGCCAGCAGCTTGGTGGCGGGGAGAGCCAAAAACATTCAGTACTTC
many	TRBD1	TRBV6-1	TRBJ1-1	CASSDRQGEVNTEAFF	TGTGCCAGCAGTGACAGACAGGGGGAGGTGAACACTGAAGCTTTCTTT
many	TRBD2	TRBV6-2/TRBV6-3	TRBJ2-7	CASSYSTSAYEQYF	TGTGCCAGCAGTTACTCGACTAGCGCCTACGAGCAGTACTTC